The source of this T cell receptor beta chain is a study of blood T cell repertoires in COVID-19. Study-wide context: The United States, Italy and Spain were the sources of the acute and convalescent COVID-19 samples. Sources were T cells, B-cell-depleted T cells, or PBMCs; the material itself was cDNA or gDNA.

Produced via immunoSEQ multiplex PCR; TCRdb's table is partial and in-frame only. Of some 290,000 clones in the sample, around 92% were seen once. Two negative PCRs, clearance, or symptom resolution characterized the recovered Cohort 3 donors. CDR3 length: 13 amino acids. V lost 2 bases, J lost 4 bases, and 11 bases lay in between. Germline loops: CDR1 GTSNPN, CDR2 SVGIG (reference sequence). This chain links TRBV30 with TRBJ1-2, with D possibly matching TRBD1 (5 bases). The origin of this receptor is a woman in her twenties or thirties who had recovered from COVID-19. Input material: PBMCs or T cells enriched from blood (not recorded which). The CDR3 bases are TGTGCCTGGAGTTCAGGGTTCCCCTATGGCTACACCTTC. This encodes CAWSSGFPYGYTF.